A single sample is the source of the 13 T cell receptor beta chains below, sequenced in a study of T cells in localized non-small cell lung cancer. The repertoire was sequenced with immunoSEQ multiplex PCR; TCRdb's copy has only in-frame clones and lacks some. The sample has 1,500 to 2,000 clones, 27% seen once. The starting material was lung tumor tissue, obtained before any cancer treatment. These receptors came from a female donor over 55 with stage II lung adenocarcinoma.

This clone was counted only a few times. The rearrangement joins TRBV1 to TRBJ2-4. TRBV1 corresponds to a pseudogene. The CDR3 loop spans 16 amino acids. The CDR3, as DNA: TGCGCCAGCAGCCAAGTATGGGGGGCCGGTTGGAACATTCAGTACTTC. It yields the protein CASSQVWGAGWNIQYF.

This clone has just one count. This chain connects TRBV19 to TRBJ2-1; D ambiguous. Trimming left V 7 bases short and J 8 bases short, with 15 bases between. This CDR3 has 13 amino acids. CDR1 and CDR2 from the germline V gene are LNHDA and SQIVND (reference sequence). The CDR3 nucleotides are TGTGCCAGTACCCCGGACCACTCGGATGAGCAGTTCTTC. It encodes CASTPDHSDEQFF.

The table lists this clone with a few counts. The genes are TRBV11-3 and TRBJ1-3; the D is unclear. Trimming took off 0 bases at V and 0 bases at J, with 3 bases between the two ends. The germline V gene has CDR1 SGHNT and CDR2 YENEEA. The CDR3 has 14 amino acids. The CDR3 nucleotides read TGTGCCAGCAGCTTAGACAGCTCTGGAAACACCATATATTTT. Its translation is CASSLDSSGNTIYF. Combining the CDR3 with reference TRBV11-3 and TRBJ1-3 gives the whole variable domain EAGVVQSPRYKIIEKKQPVAFWCNPISGHNTLYWYLQNLGQGPELLIRYENEEAVDDSQLPKDRFSAERLKGVDSTLKIQPAELGDSAVYLCASSLDSSGNTIYFGEGSWLTVV.

V gene TRBV5-1 combines with J gene TRBJ2-7; 7 nucleotides match TRBD1. Per the germline V gene, CDR1 is SGHRS and CDR2 is YFSETQ. The CDR3 spans 16 residues. V lost 4 bases, J lost 5 bases, and 15 bases stayed unmatched. The CDR3 DNA follows: TGCGCCAGCAGCCGAGATGCTCACAGGGGCAAAAACGAGCAGTACTTC. Protein sequence: CASSRDAHRGKNEQYF.

The gene calls are TRBV10-2 and TRBJ2-1, with 7 nucleotides matching TRBD2. Germline V gene lookup returns CDR1 WSHSY and CDR2 SAAADI. CDR3 size: 15 residues. V gave up 0 bases and J gave up 8 bases; unmatched junction bases: 7. For the CDR3, the DNA is TGCGCCAGCAGTGAGTCGCTGGCGACTAGCCATGAGCAGTTCTTC. Translation: CASSESLATSHEQFF.

The V and J genes are TRBV6-8 and TRBJ1-4, with TRBD1 identical over 7 bases. The germline V gene has CDR1 MNHGY and CDR2 SAAAGT. V was clipped by 6 bases and J by 8 bases; unmatched bases: 3. This CDR3 spans 12 amino acids. The CDR3 sequence is CASSRGNEKLFF. The DNA of the CDR3 is TGTGCCAGCAGCAGGGGGAACGAAAAACTGTTTTTT.

This clone is classed as medium-sized. The chain employs TRBV9 and TRBJ2-2; 8 bases are shared with TRBD1. V lost 5 bases and J lost 4; bases outside the gene matches: 7. The V gene's germline CDR1 is SGDLS and CDR2 YYNGEE. CDR3 length: 15 residues. CDR3 sequence: CASRAVGTGTGELFF. CDR3 sequence (DNA): TGTGCCAGCAGGGCCGTGGGGACAGGCACCGGGGAGCTGTTTTTT.

The chain is built from TRBV11-3 and TRBJ1-4, with 7 bases matching TRBD1. The CDR3 is 14 amino acids. Germline V gene sequence: CDR1 SGHNT, CDR2 YENEEA. The V segment lost 5 bases and the J segment 12 bases; nucleotides outside the gene matches: 12. CDR3 coding DNA: TGTGCCAGCAGCGTACAGGGGCGCCTCGAGGAACTGTTTTTT. Encoded protein: CASSVQGRLEELFF.

By share of the sample, this clone is large. The gene calls are TRBV11-3 and TRBJ2-3; 9 nucleotides line up with TRBD1. Germline V gives CDR1 SGHNT, CDR2 YENEEA. This CDR3 comprises 14 residues. V was pared by 1 base and J by 4 bases, with 0 bases of the junction left unmatched. The CDR3 region has the DNA TGTGCCAGCAGCTTAGGGACAGGGGCAGATACGCAGTATTTT. Its translation: CASSLGTGADTQYF.

The V call is TRBV6-8, the J call TRBJ1-1; D remains unclear. This CDR3 has 13 amino acids. V was shortened by 6 bases and J by 0 bases, with 8 bases between the two germline ends. Germline CDR1 and CDR2: MNHGY and SAAAGT. The CDR3 region has the DNA TGTGCCAGCAGCCCGACCCTGAACACTGAAGCTTTCTTT. It specifies CASSPTLNTEAFF.

This clone is judged medium-sized (0.01 to 0.1%). The chain recombines TRBV9 with TRBJ1-6; 11 positions agree with TRBD1. Germline-derived CDR1 and CDR2 are SGDLS and YYNGEE. The CDR3 runs to 16 residues. Trimming cost V 3 bases and J 5 bases; bases outside gene matches: 4. CDR3 in amino acids: CASSGTGGLDNSPLHF. In nucleotides, the CDR3 is TGTGCCAGCAGCGGGACAGGGGGCTTGGATAATTCACCCCTCCACTTT. The full variable domain, in which reference TRBV9 and TRBJ1-6 provide the parts outside the CDR3, is DSGVTQTPKHLITATGQRVTLRCSPRSGDLSVYWYQQSLDQGLQFLIQYYNGEERAKGNILERFSAQQFPDLHSELNLSSLELGDSALYFCASSGTGGLDNSPLHFGNGTRLTVT.

The sample holds a few counts of this clone. The chain has TRBV6-8 and TRBJ2-2; no reliable D call. This CDR3 has 13 residues. Germline V lookup: CDR1 MNHGY, CDR2 SAAAGT. V was pared by 3 bases and J by 4 bases, with 6 bases between. Here the CDR3 reads CASSYFGTGELFF. The CDR3 DNA reads TGTGCCAGCAGTTATTTTGGCACCGGGGAGCTGTTTTTT.

This chain joins TRBV11-3 and TRBJ1-1, with TRBD1 matching over 7 bases. The germline V gene encodes CDR1 SGHNT and CDR2 YENEEA. This CDR3 has 16 residues. The V and J ends lost 5 bases and 4 bases, in that order; junction bases with no gene match: 13. Here the CDR3 reads CASSREQGRRGTEAFF. CDR3 coding DNA: TGTGCCAGCAGCCGTGAACAGGGGCGGAGGGGCACTGAAGCTTTCTTT.